This passage covers 21 T cell receptor beta chains from one sample sequenced in a study of T-cell memory formation after mild COVID-19. MiXCR, run by TCRdb on the 5' RACE reads, gives a single entry per CDR3 protein. The table has approximately 250,000 distinct CDR3 sequences, over 15% seen once. The sample comprised PBMCs or a T cell subset sorted from them (not recorded which). The receptors originated from a man between 18 and 35 years old who had mild COVID-19 (a few samples of this study predate the infection). Cell type and time point are not known.

This clonotype was counted a few times. The chain combines TRBV7-9 with TRBJ2-1; 11 nucleotides line up with TRBD1. The length of the CDR3 is 15 residues. The V gene end was trimmed by 7 bases and the J gene end by 7 bases; junction bases not matched to a gene: 9. Germline-derived CDR1 and CDR2 are SEHNR and FQNEAQ (reference sequence). CDR3 in amino acids: CASTQDRGLENEQFF. The CDR3 DNA sequence: TGTGCCAGCACGCAGGACAGGGGGCTCGAGAATGAGCAGTTCTTC.

The V gene is TRBV20-1, the J gene TRBJ2-7; possibly TRBD1 for D (5 bases). In germline, CDR1 is DFQATT, CDR2 SNEGSKA (reference sequence). Trimming took 7 bases from V and 0 from J, leaving 13 bases between them. The CDR3 is made up of 13 amino acids. CDR3 region: CSGNTGSSYEQYF. Here the CDR3 DNA reads TGCAGTGGGAATACAGGAAGCTCCTACGAGCAGTACTTC.

The chain couples TRBV12-3 or TRBV12-4 to TRBJ1-1, with D unresolved. V lost 6 bases and J lost 1, with 18 bases in between. The CDR3 covers 16 residues. CDR3 amino acids: CASSPQLGVKNTEAFF. The CDR3 DNA follows: TGTGCCAGCAGCCCCCAGTTGGGTGTAAAGAACACTGAAGCTTTCTTT.

In its sample, this clonotype was seen a few times. V gene TRBV7-8 combines with J gene TRBJ2-1; 11 bases fit TRBD2. The junction had 6 bases not matched to a gene; V was cut back by 2 bases and J by 6 bases. The germline V gene has CDR1 SGHVS and CDR2 FQNEAQ. The CDR3 length is 16 residues. CDR3 coding DNA: TGTGCCAGCAGCTTACGAATACTAGCGGGGGCCAATGAGCAGTTCTTC. Amino acid sequence: CASSLRILAGANEQFF.

This clonotype was observed a handful of times. The rearrangement uses TRBV20-1 and TRBJ2-7; 7 bases agree with TRBD1. Germline-derived CDR1 and CDR2 are DFQATT and SNEGSKA (reference sequence). The V gene end was trimmed by 6 bases and the J gene end by 9 bases; junction bases not matched to a gene: 8. The CDR3 runs to 11 residues. The CDR3 DNA sequence: TGCAGTGCCCGAACAGGGGCCTGGCAGTACGTC. Its protein product is CSARTGAWQYV.

This clonotype was seen a handful of times. CDR3 sequence reads: CASSQEAKVFSTDTQYF. DNA for the CDR3: TGCGCCAGCAGCCAAGAAGCTAAGGTCTTTAGCACAGATACGCAGTATTTT. The chain employs TRBV4-3 and TRBJ2-3, with unresolved D. V gave up 0 bases and J gave up 0 bases, with 13 bases separating them. The germline CDR1 and CDR2 sequences are LGHNA and YSLEER. This CDR3 contains 17 residues.

The rearrangement links TRBV27 to TRBJ2-7; no clear D gene. From germline, CDR1 is MNHEY and CDR2 SMNVEV (reference sequence). Trimming pared 1 base from V and 2 bases from J, leaving 12 bases between. There are 15 residues in the CDR3. The CDR3 nucleotides read TGTGCCAGCAGTTTATTTTTCCAGGCCCCCTACGAGCAGTACTTC. Protein: CASSLFFQAPYEQYF.

At least ten counts were recorded for this clonotype. The chain combines TRBV5-1 with TRBJ2-7; 12 bases fit TRBD1. The V segment lost 7 bases and the J segment 5 bases; nucleotides outside the gene matches: 7. CDR3 size: 14 residues. Germline loops: CDR1 SGHRS, CDR2 YFSETQ. CDR3 coding DNA: TGCGCCAGCGAAACCGGGACAGGGGGCGACGAGCAGTACTTC. It codes for CASETGTGGDEQYF.

This sequence joins TRBV28 and TRBJ2-1, with 8 bases fitting TRBD2. Trimming at V came to 10 bases and at J to 3 bases, leaving 2 bases not matched to a gene. CDR3 length equals 12 residues. Germline CDR1 is MDHEN and CDR2 is SYDVKM. For the CDR3, the DNA is TGTGCCATAGCGGGGCTCTACAATGAGCAGTTCTTC. Protein: CAIAGLYNEQFF. The full variable domain, in which reference TRBV28 and TRBJ2-1 provide the parts outside the CDR3, is DVKVTQSSRYLVKRTGEKVFLECVQDMDHENMFWYRQDPGLGLRLIYFSYDVKMKEKGDIPEGYSVSREKKERFSLILESASTNQTSMYLCAIAGLYNEQFFGPGTRLTVL.

This chain's CDR3 is CATREGGYNEQFF. For the CDR3, the DNA is TGTGCCACCCGAGAAGGGGGTTACAATGAGCAGTTCTTC. This chain links TRBV15 with TRBJ2-1, with D possibly matching TRBD1 (6 bases). V gave up 8 bases and J gave up 4 bases, with 12 bases separating them. The CDR3 runs 13 residues. Germline lookup yields CDR1 LNHNV and CDR2 YYDKDF (reference sequence).

This clonotype was recorded a few times. This chain connects TRBV6-2 or TRBV6-3 to TRBJ1-2; no reliable D call. CDR1 MNHEY and CDR2 SVGEGT come from the germline V gene. CDR3 length: 13 residues. Trimming took 1 base from V and 6 from J, leaving 9 bases between them. DNA of the CDR3: TGTGCCAGCAGTTACTTTGGAGGAGATGGCTACACCTTC. Translated: CASSYFGGDGYTF.

This clonotype was detected only a few times. V and J are TRBV5-1 and TRBJ2-2; possibly TRBD2 for D (5 bases). This CDR3 has 16 residues. The ends were cut back, 7 bases at V and 3 bases at J, with 19 bases in the middle. Germline V CDR1 and CDR2: SGHRS, YFSETQ. The CDR3 DNA is TGCGCCAGCCGGACCACCAGCCGAGGGTACACCGGGGAGCTGTTTTTT. This sequence encodes CASRTTSRGYTGELFF. The whole variable domain, remainder taken from reference TRBV5-1 and TRBJ2-2, is KAGVTQTPRYLIKTRGQQVTLSCSPISGHRSVSWYQQTPGQGLQFLFEYFSETQRNKGNFPGRFSGRQFSNSRSEMNVSTLELGDSALYLCASRTTSRGYTGELFFGEGSRLTVL.

The sample holds a few counts of this clonotype. V is TRBV12-3 or TRBV12-4 and J is TRBJ1-4; 10 nucleotides agree with TRBD1. The CDR3 runs to 15 residues. V trimming: 6 bases; J trimming: 8 bases; junction bases outside the gene matches: 9. CDR3 in amino acids: CASRHRDRGKEKLFF. The CDR3 region has the DNA TGTGCCAGCAGGCACAGGGACAGGGGAAAGGAAAAACTGTTTTTT.

This clonotype showed up just a few times. The chain uses TRBV10-1 and TRBJ2-5; D remains unclear. This CDR3 is built from 13 residues. Trimming cost V 2 bases and J 5 bases, with 9 bases left between them. Germline-derived CDR1 and CDR2 are WNHNN and SYGVQD (reference sequence). CDR3 in DNA: TGCGCCAGCAGTGAGCTACTTGAGGAGACCCAGTACTTC. It encodes CASSELLEETQYF.

This clonotype came up a few times. V and J are TRBV6-6 and TRBJ2-3; D remains ambiguous. CDR1 and CDR2 (germline): MNHNY, SVGAGI (reference sequence). The CDR3 sequence is 15 residues long. The V end lost 6 bases, the J end lost 7 bases, and 20 bases lay between the germline ends. The CDR3 sequence: CASSRSAPMANTQYF. For the CDR3, the DNA is TGTGCCAGCAGCCGGTCCGCTCCTATGGCGAATACGCAGTATTTT.

The chain recombines TRBV7-2 with TRBJ2-1; TRBD2 aligns across 7 bases. The V segment lost 2 bases and the J segment 4 bases; nucleotides outside the gene matches: 2. This CDR3 has 14 residues. From germline, CDR1 is SGHTA and CDR2 FQGNSA. Here the CDR3 reads CASSLRAGYNEQFF. Here the CDR3 DNA reads TGTGCCAGCAGCTTACGAGCGGGGTACAATGAGCAGTTCTTC.

This clonotype has only a few counts. The V call is TRBV7-6, the J call TRBJ2-7, with TRBD2 identical over 9 bases. Germline V gene sequence: CDR1 SGHVS, CDR2 FNYEAQ. The CDR3 is made up of 13 amino acids. V dropped 6 bases and J dropped 2; count of bases not matched to a gene: 2. The CDR3 sequence is CASRRGGTYEQYF. As DNA, the CDR3 is TGTGCCAGCAGGCGGGGGGGCACCTACGAGCAGTACTTC. The variable domain in full, completed from reference TRBV7-6 and TRBJ2-7, reads GAGVSQSPRYKVTKRGQDVALRCDPISGHVSLYWYRQALGQGPEFLTYFNYEAQQDKSGLPNDRFSAERPEGSISTLTIQRTEQRDSAMYRCASRRGGTYEQYFGPGTRLTVT.

This sequence joins TRBV20-1 and TRBJ2-7; TRBD1 is a possible D gene (5 bases). The CDR3 has 13 amino acids. Germline V gene data show CDR1 as DFQATT and CDR2 as SNEGSKA (reference sequence). V was shortened by 6 bases and J by 0 bases, with 12 bases between the two germline ends. The CDR3 nucleotides are TGCAGTGCATATCAGGGAAACTCCTACGAGCAGTACTTC. Its protein product is CSAYQGNSYEQYF.

V gene TRBV5-6 combines with J gene TRBJ2-7; 11 bases line up with TRBD2. CDR1 SGHDT and CDR2 YYEEEE come from the germline V gene. The CDR3 runs to 19 residues. J gave up 2 bases and V 0 bases, and 13 bases lay outside the gene matches. CDR3 nucleotide sequence: TGTGCCAGCAGCTTGGTCGAGACTAGCGGGGTGGCGGACCCCTACGAGCAGTACTTC. The encoded protein is CASSLVETSGVADPYEQYF.

The table lists this clonotype with a few counts. The junction shows a germline mismatch at one end, possibly a read error. This chain joins TRBV19 and TRBJ2-1; possibly TRBD1 for D (5 bases). Germline CDR1 LNHDA, CDR2 SQIVND (reference sequence). This CDR3 contains 17 residues. The CDR3: CASSGFLDRTSNNEQFF. In DNA, the CDR3 is TGTGCCAGTAGCGGGTTTCTAGACAGAACCTCCAACAATGAGCAGTTCTTC.

This sequence joins TRBV20-1 and TRBJ2-1, with a possible D match to TRBD2 (5 bases). This CDR3 spans 13 amino acids. Germline CDR1 reads DFQATT; CDR2 reads SNEGSKA (reference sequence). Deletions cut 5 bases from V and 8 bases from J, with 16 bases between. CDR3 in amino acids: CSAPDSREDEQFF. The CDR3 nucleotides are TGCAGTGCTCCGGACTCAAGAGAGGATGAGCAGTTCTTC.